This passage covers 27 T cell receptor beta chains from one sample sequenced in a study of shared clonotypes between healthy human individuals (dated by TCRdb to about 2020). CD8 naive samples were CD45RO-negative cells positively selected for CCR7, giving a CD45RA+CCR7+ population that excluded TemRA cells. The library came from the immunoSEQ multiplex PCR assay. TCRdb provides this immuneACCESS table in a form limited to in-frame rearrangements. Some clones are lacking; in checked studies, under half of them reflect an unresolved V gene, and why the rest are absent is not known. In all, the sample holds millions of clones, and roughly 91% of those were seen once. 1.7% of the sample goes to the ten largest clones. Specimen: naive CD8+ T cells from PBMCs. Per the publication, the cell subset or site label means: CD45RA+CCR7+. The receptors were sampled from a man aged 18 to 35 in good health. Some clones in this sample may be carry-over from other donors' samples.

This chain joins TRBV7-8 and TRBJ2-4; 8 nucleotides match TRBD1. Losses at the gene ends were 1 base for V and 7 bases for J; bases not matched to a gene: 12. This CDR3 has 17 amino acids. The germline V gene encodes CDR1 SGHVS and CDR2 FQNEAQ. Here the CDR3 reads CASSLVGGRGLLNIQYF. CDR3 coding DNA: TGTGCCAGCAGCTTAGTAGGGGGCAGGGGGCTGTTGAACATTCAGTACTTC. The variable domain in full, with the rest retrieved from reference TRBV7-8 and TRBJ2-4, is GAGVSQSPRYKVAKRGQDVALRCDPISGHVSLFWYQQALGQGPEFLTYFQNEAQLDKSGLPSDRFFAERPEGSVSTLKIQRTQQEDSAVYLCASSLVGGRGLLNIQYFGAGTRLSVL.

This chain's CDR3 is CASSAGQGPTEAFF. DNA for the CDR3: TGTGCCAGCAGCGCAGGACAGGGACCCACTGAAGCTTTCTTT. The chain couples TRBV9 to TRBJ1-1, with TRBD1 identical over 8 bases. After removal of 3 bases from V and 4 bases from J, the junction contained 5 bases not matched to a gene. Germline lookup yields CDR1 SGDLS and CDR2 YYNGEE. The CDR3 extends over 14 amino acids.

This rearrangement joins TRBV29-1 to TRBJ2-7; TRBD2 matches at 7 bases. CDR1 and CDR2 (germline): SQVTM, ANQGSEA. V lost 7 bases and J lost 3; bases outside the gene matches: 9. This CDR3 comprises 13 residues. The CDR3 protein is CSAHGGKFYEQYF. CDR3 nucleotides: TGCAGCGCTCACGGGGGGAAGTTCTACGAGCAGTACTTC.

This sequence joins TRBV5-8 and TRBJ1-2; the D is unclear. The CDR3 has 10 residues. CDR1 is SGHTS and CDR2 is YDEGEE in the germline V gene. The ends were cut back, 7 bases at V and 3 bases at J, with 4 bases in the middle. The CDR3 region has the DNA TGTGCCAGCTCCCACTATGGCTACACCTTC. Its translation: CASSHYGYTF.

In DNA, the CDR3 is TGTGCCAGCAGCCAAGGTTTGGGACTTGTTGACTACGAGCAGTACTTC. It yields the protein CASSQGLGLVDYEQYF. V and J are TRBV4-2 and TRBJ2-7; D may be TRBD2 (6 bases). The V gene's germline CDR1 is LGHNA and CDR2 YNFKEQ. Trimming removed 1 base at V and 3 bases at J, with 16 bases between. This CDR3 is built from 16 residues.

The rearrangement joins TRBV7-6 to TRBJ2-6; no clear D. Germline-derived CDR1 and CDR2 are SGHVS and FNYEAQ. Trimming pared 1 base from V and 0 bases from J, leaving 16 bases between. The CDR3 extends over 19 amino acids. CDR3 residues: CASSLVRGLTHSGANVLTF. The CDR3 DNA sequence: TGTGCCAGCAGCTTAGTTCGTGGTCTGACCCACTCTGGGGCCAACGTCCTGACTTTC.

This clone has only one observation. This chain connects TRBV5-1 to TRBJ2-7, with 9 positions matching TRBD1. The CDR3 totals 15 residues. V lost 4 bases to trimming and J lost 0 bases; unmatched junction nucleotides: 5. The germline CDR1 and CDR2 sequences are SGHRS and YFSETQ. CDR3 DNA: TGCGCCAGCAGCCCGGGACAGGGTCGCTCCTACGAGCAGTACTTC. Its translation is CASSPGQGRSYEQYF.

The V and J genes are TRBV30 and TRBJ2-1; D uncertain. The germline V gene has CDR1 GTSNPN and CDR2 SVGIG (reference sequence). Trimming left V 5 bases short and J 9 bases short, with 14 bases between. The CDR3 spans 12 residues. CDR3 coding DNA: TGTGCCTGGTCCCTCGGCGGCCCTGAGCAGTTCTTC. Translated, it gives CAWSLGGPEQFF.

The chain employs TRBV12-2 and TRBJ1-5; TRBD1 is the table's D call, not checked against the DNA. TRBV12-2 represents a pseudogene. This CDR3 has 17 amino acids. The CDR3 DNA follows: TGTGCAAGTCGCTTAGCGGTGAGACACAGGAGCAATCAGCCCCAGCATTTT. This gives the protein CASRLAVRHRSNQPQHF.

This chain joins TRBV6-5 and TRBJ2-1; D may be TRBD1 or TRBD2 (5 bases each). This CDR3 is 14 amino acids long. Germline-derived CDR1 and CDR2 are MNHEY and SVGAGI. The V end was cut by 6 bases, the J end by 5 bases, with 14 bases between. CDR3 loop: CASRGVFGNNEQFF. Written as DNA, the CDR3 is TGTGCCAGCAGGGGGGTATTCGGGAACAATGAGCAGTTCTTC.

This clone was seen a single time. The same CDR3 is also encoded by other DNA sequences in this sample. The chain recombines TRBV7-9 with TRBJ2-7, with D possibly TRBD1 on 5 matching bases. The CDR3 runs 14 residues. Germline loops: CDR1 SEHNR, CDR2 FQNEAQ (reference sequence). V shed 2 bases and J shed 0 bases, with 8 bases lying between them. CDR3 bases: TGTGCCAGCAGCTTATTAGGGGACTCCTACGAGCAGTACTTC. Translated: CASSLLGDSYEQYF.

The CDR3 nucleotides are TGTGCCAGCAGCGCAGTCGGCCCCTTTGAGACTGAAGCTTTCTTT. Its translation: CASSAVGPFETEAFF. The rearrangement joins TRBV7-9 to TRBJ1-1; D is unclear. V gave up 5 bases and J gave up 5 bases, with 18 bases separating them. The germline gives CDR1 SEHNR, CDR2 FQNEAQ (reference sequence). The length of the CDR3 is 15 residues.

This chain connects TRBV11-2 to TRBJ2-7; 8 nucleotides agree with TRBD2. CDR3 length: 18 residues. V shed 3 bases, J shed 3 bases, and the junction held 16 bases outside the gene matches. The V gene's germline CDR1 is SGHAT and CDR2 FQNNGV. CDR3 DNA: TGTGCCAGCAGCTTTCTCCCTCGGGGGAATGCGGGGGGCTACGAGCAGTACTTC. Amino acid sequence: CASSFLPRGNAGGYEQYF.

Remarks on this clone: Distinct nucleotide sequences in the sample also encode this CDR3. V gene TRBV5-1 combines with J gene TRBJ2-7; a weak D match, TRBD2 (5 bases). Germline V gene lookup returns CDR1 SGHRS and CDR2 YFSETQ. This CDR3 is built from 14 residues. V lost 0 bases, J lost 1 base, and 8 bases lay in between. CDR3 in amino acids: CASSLAGESYEQYF. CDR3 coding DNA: TGCGCCAGCAGCTTGGCCGGGGAATCCTACGAGCAGTACTTC.

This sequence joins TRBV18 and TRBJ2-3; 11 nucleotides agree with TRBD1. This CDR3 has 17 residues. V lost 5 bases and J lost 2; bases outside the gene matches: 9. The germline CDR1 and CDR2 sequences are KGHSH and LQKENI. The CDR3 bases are TGTGCCAGCTCAAAAGGACAGGGGGCCTTCTTCACAGATACGCAGTATTTT. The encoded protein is CASSKGQGAFFTDTQYF.

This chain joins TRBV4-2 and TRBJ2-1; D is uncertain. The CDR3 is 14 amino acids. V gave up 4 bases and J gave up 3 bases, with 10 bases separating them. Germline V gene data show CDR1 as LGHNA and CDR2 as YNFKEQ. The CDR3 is CASSPDPGYNEQFF. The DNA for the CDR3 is TGTGCCAGCAGCCCCGACCCCGGCTACAATGAGCAGTTCTTC.

The CDR3, as DNA: TGTGCCAGCAGTCCACCAGGGTACAATGAGCAGTTCTTC. This translates into CASSPPGYNEQFF. This chain uses TRBV27 with TRBJ2-1, with D maybe TRBD1 (5 bases). The CDR3 length is 13 residues. Trimming removed 5 bases at V and 4 bases at J, with 9 bases between. Germline V gene data show CDR1 as MNHEY and CDR2 as SMNVEV (reference sequence).

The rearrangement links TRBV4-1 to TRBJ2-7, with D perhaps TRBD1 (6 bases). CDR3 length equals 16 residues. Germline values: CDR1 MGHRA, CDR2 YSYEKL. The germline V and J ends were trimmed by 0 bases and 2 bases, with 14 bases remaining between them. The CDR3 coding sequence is TGCGCCAGCAGCCAAGAATGGACAGCCACCGCCTACGAGCAGTACTTC. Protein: CASSQEWTATAYEQYF.

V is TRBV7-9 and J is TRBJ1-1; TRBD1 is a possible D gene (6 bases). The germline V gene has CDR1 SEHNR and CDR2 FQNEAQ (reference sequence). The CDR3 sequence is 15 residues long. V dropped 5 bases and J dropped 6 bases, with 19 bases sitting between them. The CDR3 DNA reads TGTGCCAGCAGCCCCTACAGGGTTGAAGCGCCTGAAGCTTTCTTT. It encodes CASSPYRVEAPEAFF.

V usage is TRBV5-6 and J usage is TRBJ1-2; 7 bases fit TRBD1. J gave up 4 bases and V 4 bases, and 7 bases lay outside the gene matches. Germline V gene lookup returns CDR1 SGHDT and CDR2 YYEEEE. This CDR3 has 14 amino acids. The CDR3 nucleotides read TGTGCCAGCAGCCCCGTCGGGGACAGCTATGGCTACACCTTC. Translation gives CASSPVGDSYGYTF. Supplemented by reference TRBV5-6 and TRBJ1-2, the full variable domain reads DAGVTQSPTHLIKTRGQQVTLRCSPKSGHDTVSWYQQALGQGPQFIFQYYEEEERQRGNFPDRFSGHQFPNYSSELNVNALLLGDSALYLCASSPVGDSYGYTFGSGTRLTVV.

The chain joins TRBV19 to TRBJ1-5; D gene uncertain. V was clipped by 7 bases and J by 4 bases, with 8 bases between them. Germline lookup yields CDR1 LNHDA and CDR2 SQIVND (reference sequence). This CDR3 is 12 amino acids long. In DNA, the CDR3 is TGTGCCAGTAAGGCAGAGAATCAGCCCCAGCATTTT. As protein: CASKAENQPQHF.

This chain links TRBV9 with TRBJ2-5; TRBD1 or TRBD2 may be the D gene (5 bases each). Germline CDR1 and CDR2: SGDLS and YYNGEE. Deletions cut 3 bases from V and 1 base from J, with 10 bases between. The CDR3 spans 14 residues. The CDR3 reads CASSAGPFQETQYF. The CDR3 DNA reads TGTGCCAGCAGCGCGGGACCGTTCCAAGAGACCCAGTACTTC.

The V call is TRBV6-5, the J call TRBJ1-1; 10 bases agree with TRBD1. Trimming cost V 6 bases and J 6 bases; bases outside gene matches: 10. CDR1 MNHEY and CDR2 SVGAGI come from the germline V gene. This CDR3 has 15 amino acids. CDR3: CASSSVRQGASEAFF. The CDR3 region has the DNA TGTGCCAGCAGCTCTGTTCGACAGGGGGCCTCTGAAGCTTTCTTT.

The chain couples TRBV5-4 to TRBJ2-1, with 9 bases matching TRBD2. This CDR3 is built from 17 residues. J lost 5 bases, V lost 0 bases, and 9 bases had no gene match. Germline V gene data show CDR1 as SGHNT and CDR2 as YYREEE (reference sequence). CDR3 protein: CASSLGSGGPWHNEQFF. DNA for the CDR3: TGTGCCAGCAGCTTGGGCAGCGGGGGGCCTTGGCACAATGAGCAGTTCTTC.

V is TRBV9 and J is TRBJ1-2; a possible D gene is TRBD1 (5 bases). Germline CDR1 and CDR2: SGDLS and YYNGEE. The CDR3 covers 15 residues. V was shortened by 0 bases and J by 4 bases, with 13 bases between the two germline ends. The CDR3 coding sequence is TGTGCCAGCAGCGTAGATGAGGGACGGATCTATGGCTACACCTTC. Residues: CASSVDEGRIYGYTF.

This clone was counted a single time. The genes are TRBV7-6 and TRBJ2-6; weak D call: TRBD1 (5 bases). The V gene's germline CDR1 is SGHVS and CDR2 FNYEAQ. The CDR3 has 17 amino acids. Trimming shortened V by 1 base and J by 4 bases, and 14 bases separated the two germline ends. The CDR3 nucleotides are TGTGCCAGCAGCTTAGTTCTTCCAGGGTCCGGGGCCAACGTCCTGACTTTC. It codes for CASSLVLPGSGANVLTF. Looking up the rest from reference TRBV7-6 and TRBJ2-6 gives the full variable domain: GAGVSQSPRYKVTKRGQDVALRCDPISGHVSLYWYRQALGQGPEFLTYFNYEAQQDKSGLPNDRFSAERPEGSISTLTIQRTEQRDSAMYRCASSLVLPGSGANVLTFGAGSRLTVL.

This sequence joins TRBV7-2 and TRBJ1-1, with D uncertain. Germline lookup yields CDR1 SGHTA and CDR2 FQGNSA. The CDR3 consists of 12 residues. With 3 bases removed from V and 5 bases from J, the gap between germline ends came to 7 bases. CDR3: CASSLGWTEAFF. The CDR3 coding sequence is TGTGCCAGCAGCTTGGGTTGGACTGAAGCTTTCTTT.